This T cell receptor (beta chain) appears in the sequencing data of a study of control samples from healthy donors and cancer patients. Generated by immunoSEQ multiplex PCR, the TCRdb table keeps only in-frame clones and is missing some. The sample lists 200,000 to 250,000 clones, around 94% occurring once. There are 13 residues in the CDR3. Trimming took off 6 bases at V and 4 bases at J, with 12 bases between the two ends. V gene TRBV12-3 or TRBV12-4 combines with J gene TRBJ2-5; TRBD2 is a possible D gene (5 bases). Source material: blood. The sequence came from a man aged 50 to 59 in good health. CDR3 DNA sequence: TGTGCCAGCAGACCCACGGGGATAGAGACCCAGTACTTC. Translation: CASRPTGIETQYF.